Following are 2 T cell receptor beta chains from one sample sequenced in a study of blood T cell repertoires in COVID-19. TCRdb's copy holds only in-frame clones and misses some; the assay was immunoSEQ multiplex PCR. The sample lists about 130,000 clones, about 80% occurring once. The sample consisted of peripheral blood. These receptors came from a man aged 40-50 years with active or convalescent COVID-19.

This clone occurred a few times. The chain couples TRBV10-3 to TRBJ2-1, with 13 bases fitting TRBD2. V dropped 8 bases and J dropped 7; count of bases not matched to a gene: 2. This CDR3 comprises 13 residues. Germline V CDR1 and CDR2: ENHRY, SYGVKD. In nucleotides, the CDR3 is TGTGCCATCTCGACTAGCGGGGGGAATGAGCAGTTCTTC. Translating gives CAISTSGGNEQFF.

The chain couples TRBV12-3 or TRBV12-4 to TRBJ1-4; D is ambiguous. The CDR3 runs 12 residues. Between the trimmed V and J ends, which lost 6 bases and 5 bases, there was a span of 7 bases. The CDR3 is CASRQSNEKLFF. Here the CDR3 DNA reads TGTGCCAGCAGACAGTCAAATGAAAAACTGTTTTTT.